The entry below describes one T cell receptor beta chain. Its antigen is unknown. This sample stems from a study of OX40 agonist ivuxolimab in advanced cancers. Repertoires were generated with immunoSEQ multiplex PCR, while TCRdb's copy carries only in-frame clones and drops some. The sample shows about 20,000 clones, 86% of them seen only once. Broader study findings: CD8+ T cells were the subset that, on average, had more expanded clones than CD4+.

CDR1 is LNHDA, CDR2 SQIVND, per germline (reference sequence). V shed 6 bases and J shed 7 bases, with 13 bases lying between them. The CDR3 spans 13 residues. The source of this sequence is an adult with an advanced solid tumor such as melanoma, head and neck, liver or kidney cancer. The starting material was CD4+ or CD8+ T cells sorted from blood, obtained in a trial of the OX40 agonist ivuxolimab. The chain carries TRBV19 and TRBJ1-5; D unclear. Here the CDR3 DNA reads TGTGCCAGTAGCGAATCCAAGGGCCAGCCCCAGCATTTT. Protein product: CASSESKGQPQHF.